Below are 7 T cell receptor beta chains sequenced from a single sample in a study of T-cell reconstitution after alpha-beta-depleted transplantation in children. TCRbeta library preparation incorporated unique molecular identifiers. TCRdb ran MiXCR on the PCR reads and lists one entry per CDR3 protein. The table includes roughly 570,000 distinct CDR3 sequences, roughly a quarter detected once. The specimen comprised PBMCs, sampled before TCRalphabeta/CD19-depleted stem cell transplant. These receptors originate from a boy younger than two with Wiskott-Aldrich syndrome, due to receive a stem cell transplant.

The J gene is TRBJ1-1, the V gene TRBV5-1; no clear D. Germline-derived CDR1 and CDR2 are SGHRS and YFSETQ. This CDR3 contains 12 residues. The ends were cut back, 1 base at V and 9 bases at J, with 10 bases in the middle. The CDR3 DNA sequence: TGCGCCAGCAGCTTGAGTGGCGGAAAAGCTTTCTTT. This gives the protein CASSLSGGKAFF.

The chain is built from TRBV29-1 and TRBJ2-6; D gene uncertain. This CDR3 is 15 amino acids long. Germline V CDR1 and CDR2: SQVTM, ANQGSEA. The germline V and J ends were trimmed by 1 base and 0 bases, with 7 bases remaining between them. The CDR3 spells CSVEGASSGANVLTF. The CDR3 DNA follows: TGCAGCGTTGAAGGGGCTAGCTCTGGGGCCAACGTCCTGACTTTC.

The chain couples TRBV20-1 to TRBJ2-1, with D tentatively TRBD2 (6 bases). Per the germline V gene, CDR1 is DFQATT and CDR2 is SNEGSKA (reference sequence). The CDR3 is 14 amino acids. V lost 1 base, J lost 7 bases, and 14 bases lay in between. The chain's CDR3 is CSARAGLALNEQFF. The CDR3 DNA reads TGCAGTGCTAGAGCGGGGCTAGCGTTGAATGAGCAGTTCTTC.

V gene TRBV5-1 combines with J gene TRBJ1-1; weak D call: TRBD1 (5 bases). CDR1 and CDR2 from the germline V gene are SGHRS and YFSETQ. This CDR3 spans 14 amino acids. The V and J ends lost 0 bases and 3 bases respectively, with 9 bases between them. The DNA of the CDR3 is TGCGCCAGCAGCTTGGTCGGGGCTGACACTGAAGCTTTCTTT. Translated: CASSLVGADTEAFF.

The J gene is TRBJ2-3, the V gene TRBV20-1; D possibly uses TRBD1 or TRBD2 (5 bases each). There are 17 residues in the CDR3. Germline V gives CDR1 DFQATT, CDR2 SNEGSKA (reference sequence). The ends were cut back, 3 bases at V and 6 bases at J, with 25 bases in the middle. The DNA for the CDR3 is TGCAGTGCTAGGATGCTCGGTCGGGGCGGTACTCGGGATACGCAGTATTTT. This translates into CSARMLGRGGTRDTQYF.

For this clonotype: A read error may produce the germline difference seen at one junction end. This chain uses TRBV5-1 with TRBJ2-6, with 7 bases aligning to TRBD1. The CDR3 spans 17 residues. CDR1 is SGHRS, CDR2 YFSETQ, per germline. The CDR3 bases are TGCGCCAGCAGCAAGACTGACAGGGTCTCTGGGGCCAACGGCCTGACTTTC. Its protein product is CASSKTDRVSGANGLTF.

This sequence joins TRBV19 and TRBJ1-5; no clear D gene. V dropped 1 base and J dropped 0 bases, with 7 bases sitting between them. The CDR3 spans 15 residues. The germline gives CDR1 LNHDA, CDR2 SQIVND (reference sequence). CDR3 protein: CASSIVGLSNQPQHF. CDR3 sequence (DNA): TGTGCCAGTAGTATAGTGGGCCTTAGCAATCAGCCCCAGCATTTT. Full variable domain (remainder filled in from reference TRBV19 and TRBJ1-5): DGGITQSPKYLFRKEGQNVTLSCEQNLNHDAMYWYRQDPGQGLRLIYYSQIVNDFQKGDIAEGYSVSREKKESFPLTVTSAQKNPTAFYLCASSIVGLSNQPQHFGDGTRLSIL.